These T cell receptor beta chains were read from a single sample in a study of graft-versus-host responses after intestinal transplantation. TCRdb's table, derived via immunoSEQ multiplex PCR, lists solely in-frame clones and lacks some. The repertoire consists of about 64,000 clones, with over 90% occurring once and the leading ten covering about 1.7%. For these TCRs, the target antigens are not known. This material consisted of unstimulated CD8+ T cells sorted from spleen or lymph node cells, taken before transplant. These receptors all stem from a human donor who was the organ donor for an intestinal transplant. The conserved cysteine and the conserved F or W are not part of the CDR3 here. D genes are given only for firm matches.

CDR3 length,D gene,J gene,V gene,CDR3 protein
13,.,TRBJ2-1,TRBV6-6,ASSWNGDGYNEQF
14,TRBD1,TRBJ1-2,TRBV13,ASTNRGDSLNYGYT
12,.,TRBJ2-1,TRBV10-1,ASSESRLGDEQF
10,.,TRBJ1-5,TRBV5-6,ASSPLGGAQH
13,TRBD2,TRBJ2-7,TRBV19,ASSIGTSASYEQY
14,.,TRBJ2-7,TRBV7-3,ASSLGRRDGFSEQY
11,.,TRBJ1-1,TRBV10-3,AITQRRNTEAF
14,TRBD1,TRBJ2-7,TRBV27,ASSLSGQAVQYEQY
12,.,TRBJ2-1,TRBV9,ASSVGSAYNEQF
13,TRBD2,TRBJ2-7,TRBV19,ASQAGALPVWEQY
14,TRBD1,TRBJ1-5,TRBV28,ASSPPGQGSYQPQH
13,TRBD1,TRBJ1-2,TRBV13,ASGIQGGQNYGYT
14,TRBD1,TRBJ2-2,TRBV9,ASSVWGQGATGELF
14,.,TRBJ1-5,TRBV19,ASHAGLYYSNQPQH
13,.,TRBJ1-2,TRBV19,ASSTHREVNYGYT
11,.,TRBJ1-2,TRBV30,AWSDGLGGGYT
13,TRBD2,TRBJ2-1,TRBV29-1,SDVQTSGRGGEQF
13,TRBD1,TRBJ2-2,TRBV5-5,ASSLGQGGTGELF
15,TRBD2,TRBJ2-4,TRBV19,ASSRTSGSRIKNIQY
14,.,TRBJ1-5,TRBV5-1,ASSLGEIAGNQPQH
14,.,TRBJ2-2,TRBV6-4,ASSALSGTYTGELF